The 8 T cell receptor beta chains in this list originate from one sample, sequenced in a study of blood T cell repertoires in COVID-19. This table comes from immunoSEQ multiplex PCR, and its TCRdb copy is limited to in-frame clones, with some not included. This sample yields about 100,000 clones, of which almost 95% are seen a single time; roughly 5.6% belongs to the top ten. Specimen: peripheral blood. These TCRs come from a man between 45 and 60 years old with active COVID-19.

This clone has just one count. The chain links TRBV7-8 to TRBJ1-1, with D possibly TRBD1 on 6 matching bases. This CDR3 has 17 residues. The germline V gene encodes CDR1 SGHVS and CDR2 FQNEAQ. Trimming took 4 bases from V and 1 from J, leaving 19 bases between them. This chain's CDR3 is CASSYNRQARGNTEAFF. The CDR3 DNA sequence: TGTGCCAGCAGCTATAACCGACAGGCCCGGGGGAACACTGAAGCTTTCTTT.

J is TRBJ2-3 and V is TRBV2; TRBD2 aligns across 11 bases. This CDR3 has 18 amino acids. V trimming: 1 base; J trimming: 14 bases; junction bases outside the gene matches: 20. CDR1 is SNHLY, CDR2 FYNNEI, per germline. Written as DNA, the CDR3 is TGTGCCAGCAGTGAAGGGGGGCTAGCGGGAGGCTCCAAATACGTTGCGTATTTT. Its translation: CASSEGGLAGGSKYVAYF.

The rearrangement uses TRBV5-6 and TRBJ2-1; D call uncertain. Trimming took 8 bases from V and 4 from J, leaving 4 bases between them. The CDR3 extends over 10 amino acids. Germline CDR1 reads SGHDT; CDR2 reads YYEEEE. Here the CDR3 DNA reads TGTGCCAGAGCATACAATGAGCAGTTCTTC. It is translated as CARAYNEQFF.

The V and J genes are TRBV24-1 and TRBJ2-5; TRBD1 matches 9 bases. Trimming removed 3 bases from V and 5 bases from J; junction bases left unmatched: 9. The CDR3 contains 16 residues. Germline lookup yields CDR1 KGHDR and CDR2 SFDVKD. CDR3 nucleotide sequence: TGTGCCACCAGTGATCGACGGGGACAGGGCGTGGAGACCCAGTACTTC. Its protein is CATSDRRGQGVETQYF.

V and J are TRBV3-1 (or the pseudogene TRBV3-2) and TRBJ2-3; no clear D. Germline V gene data show CDR1 as LGHDT and CDR2 as YNNKEL (reference sequence). The CDR3 loop spans 17 amino acids. The V and J ends lost 0 bases and 1 base respectively, with 14 bases between them. The CDR3 region has the DNA TGTGCCAGCAGCCAAGATCCCCCCTCCCGGGGCACAGATACGCAGTATTTT. It translates to CASSQDPPSRGTDTQYF.

This chain links TRBV27 with TRBJ2-7; D may be TRBD2 (6 bases). The germline V gene has CDR1 MNHEY and CDR2 SMNVEV (reference sequence). CDR3 length equals 11 residues. Deletions cut 6 bases from V and 5 bases from J, with 8 bases between. The CDR3 coding sequence is TGTGCCAGCAGGAGGGAGGACGAGCAGTACTTC. It codes for CASRREDEQYF.

The CDR3 here is CASSPGQGSTEAFF. CDR3 DNA sequence: TGTGCCAGCAGCCCCGGACAGGGAAGCACTGAAGCTTTCTTT. This chain uses TRBV7-2 with TRBJ1-1; 8 bases align to TRBD1. J gave up 4 bases and V 5 bases, and 6 bases lay outside the gene matches. This CDR3 is built from 14 residues. CDR1 is SGHTA and CDR2 is FQGNSA in the germline V gene.

The chain has TRBV2 and TRBJ1-1, with a tentative D call TRBD1 (5 bases). Germline-derived CDR1 and CDR2 are SNHLY and FYNNEI. With 2 bases removed from V and 1 base from J, the gap between germline ends came to 11 bases. The CDR3 covers 15 residues. The CDR3 sequence: CASSEQGLGNTEAFF. The CDR3 DNA sequence: TGTGCCAGCAGTGAACAGGGTTTAGGGAACACTGAAGCTTTCTTT.